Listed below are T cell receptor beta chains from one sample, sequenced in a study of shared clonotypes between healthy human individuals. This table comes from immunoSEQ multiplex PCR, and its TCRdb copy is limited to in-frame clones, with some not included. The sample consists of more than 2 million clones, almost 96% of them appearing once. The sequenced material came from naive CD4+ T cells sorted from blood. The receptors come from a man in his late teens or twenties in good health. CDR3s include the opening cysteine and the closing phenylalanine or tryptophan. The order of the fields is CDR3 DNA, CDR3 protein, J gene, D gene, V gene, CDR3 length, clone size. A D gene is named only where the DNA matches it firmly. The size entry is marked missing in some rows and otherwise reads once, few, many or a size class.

TGCGCCAGCAGCTTGGAACGTCCCGACGGTGTTTTCTTT,CASSLERPDGVFF,TRBJ1-1,NA,TRBV5-1,13,NA
TGTGCCAGCAGCCCAGACAGGGGGTCATGGGAGCAGTACTTC,CASSPDRGSWEQYF,TRBJ2-7,TRBD1,TRBV2,14,NA
TGTGCCAGCAGCTTGTTAGGGCAACAATACAATGAGCAGTTCTTC,CASSLLGQQYNEQFF,TRBJ2-1,NA,TRBV5-8,15,NA
TGTGCCAGCAGACTCAACAGGGGCTTATCCTACGAGCAGTACTTC,CASRLNRGLSYEQYF,TRBJ2-7,TRBD1,TRBV28,15,NA
TGCGCCAGCAGCCAAGATAAGAACACTGAAGCTTTCTTT,CASSQDKNTEAFF,TRBJ1-1,NA,TRBV4-3,13,NA
TGTGCCTGGAGGGGAAGCTTCGGTCAGCCCCAGCATTTT,CAWRGSFGQPQHF,TRBJ1-5,NA,TRBV30,13,NA
TGTGCCAGCAGCTTAGCAAGAGGGGACCTTCGGGACTATGGCTACACCTTC,CASSLARGDLRDYGYTF,TRBJ1-2,NA,TRBV7-2,17,NA
TGTGCCATGGCCAGGGACTACCAAGAGACCCAGTACTTC,CAMARDYQETQYF,TRBJ2-5,NA,TRBV19,13,NA
TGTGCCAGCAGCTTAGTACGGGACAGGGGCTACGAGCAGTACTTC,CASSLVRDRGYEQYF,TRBJ2-7,TRBD1,TRBV7-9,15,NA
TGTGCCAGCAGCCCACAAGTGGGAGGCGAGACCCAGTACTTC,CASSPQVGGETQYF,TRBJ2-5,NA,TRBV7-6,14,NA
TGTGCCAGCAGTGCAGTGAACACCGGGGAGCTGTTTTTT,CASSAVNTGELFF,TRBJ2-2,NA,TRBV25-1,13,NA
TGTGCCAGCAGTTTGGCGAGCACAGGAACCGATGGCTACACCTTC,CASSLASTGTDGYTF,TRBJ1-2,NA,TRBV28,15,NA
TGTGCCTGGAGTAGGGACTCCTACAATGAGCAGTTCTTC,CAWSRDSYNEQFF,TRBJ2-1,NA,TRBV30,13,few
TGTGCCAGCAGTTACTCGACCGGGAACTATGGCTACACCTTC,CASSYSTGNYGYTF,TRBJ1-2,NA,TRBV6-5,14,once
TGTGCCAGCAGCGGACAGGGGGCCCACGAGCAGTACTTC,CASSGQGAHEQYF,TRBJ2-7,TRBD1,TRBV6-9,13,NA
TGTGCTAGCTCAACTCGGATTGAAGAGACCCAGTACTTC,CASSTRIEETQYF,TRBJ2-5,NA,TRBV7-7,13,once
TGCAGCGTTGTGGCAGACGGGAATCAGCCCCAGCATTTT,CSVVADGNQPQHF,TRBJ1-5,NA,TRBV29-1,13,few
TGTGCCAGCAGCGGACAGGGGGTGGACTATGGCTACACCTTC,CASSGQGVDYGYTF,TRBJ1-2,TRBD1,TRBV2,14,NA
TGCGCCAGCAGCCAAGGGACTCTGCAAGAGACCCAGTACTTC,CASSQGTLQETQYF,TRBJ2-5,NA,TRBV4-1,14,NA
TGCAGCGTTGAAGTTAACTATGGCTACACCTTC,CSVEVNYGYTF,TRBJ1-2,NA,TRBV29-1,11,NA
TGCGCCAGCAGCTTGGAAGGGACCCAGTTAGTTGAGCTGTTTTTT,CASSLEGTQLVELFF,TRBJ2-2,NA,TRBV5-1,15,NA
TGTGCCACCAGCAGACAACAGGGGAACAATGAGCAGTTCTTC,CATSRQQGNNEQFF,TRBJ2-1,TRBD1,TRBV15,14,once
TGTGCCAGCAGCTTCCCCTATCTAGGTAATGAGCAGTTCTTC,CASSFPYLGNEQFF,TRBJ2-1,NA,TRBV7-2,14,NA
TGTGCCAGCAGCCAAGGACTAGCGGGAACCAATGAGCAGTTCTTC,CASSQGLAGTNEQFF,TRBJ2-1,TRBD2,TRBV5-4,15,NA
TGTGCCAGTAGTATTGGCTTCAGCTCCTACGAGCAGTACTTC,CASSIGFSSYEQYF,TRBJ2-7,NA,TRBV19,14,NA
TGTGCCGGCAGGGTAGGAGGGACCGGGGAGCTGTTTTTT,CAGRVGGTGELFF,TRBJ2-2,NA,TRBV6-1,13,NA
TGTGCCAGCAGCGAACAGGGGGCTACAGTCGACGAGCAGTACTTC,CASSEQGATVDEQYF,TRBJ2-7,TRBD1,TRBV6-1,15,NA
TGTGCCAGCAGCCGGATCGGGGAGAATGAAAAACTGTTTTTT,CASSRIGENEKLFF,TRBJ1-4,NA,TRBV7-2,14,NA
TGTGCCAGCAGTGTCAGGGGGCAGAGACTCGGGAACACTGAAGCTTTCTTT,CASSVRGQRLGNTEAFF,TRBJ1-1,TRBD1,TRBV25-1,17,NA
TGTGCCAGTAGACAGGGTTACGAGCAGTACTTC,CASRQGYEQYF,TRBJ2-7,TRBD1,TRBV6-5,11,once
TGTGCCAGACCGGAGGGGGGCAACGAGCAGTACTTC,CARPEGGNEQYF,TRBJ2-7,NA,TRBV5-3,12,NA
TGTGCCAGCAGCTTAGCGTGGGGTTCACCCCTCCACTTT,CASSLAWGSPLHF,TRBJ1-6,NA,TRBV11-3,13,NA
TGTGCCAGTAGTCTCCGGGACACCTGGAACACTGAAGCTTTCTTT,CASSLRDTWNTEAFF,TRBJ1-1,NA,TRBV19,15,NA
TGTGCCAGCAGCGGGGAACAGGGGCCGGGGGGCACCGGGGAGCTGTTTTTT,CASSGEQGPGGTGELFF,TRBJ2-2,NA,TRBV7-9,17,NA